A selection of T cell receptor beta chains follows, all from one sample in a study of T cell responses to AZD1222 COVID-19 vaccine. The method was immunoSEQ multiplex PCR; TCRdb's version includes in-frame clones alone and lacks a portion of them. The table has about 150,000 clones, approximately 85% seen once. Sequences were derived from peripheral blood, sampled on day 0 of AZD1222 vaccination. The receptors originated from an adult in good health. Each CDR3 is given with its conserved first and last residue.

j_call	v_call	cdr3_aa
TRBJ2-1	TRBV6-5	CASRAGDSYNEQFF
TRBJ2-4	TRBV6-5	CASSPDIAKNIQYF
TRBJ2-7	TRBV11-2	CASSFTDYEQYF
TRBJ2-7	TRBV2	CASSPGAEQYF
TRBJ1-2	TRBV6-1	CASSDLTGVSGYTF
TRBJ2-7	TRBV10-2	CASSEGLGSGSYEQYF
TRBJ1-6	TRBV5-1	CASSLGTGASPLHF
TRBJ2-7	TRBV14	CASSQGPAGSYEQYF
TRBJ2-5	TRBV3-1/TRBV3-2	CASSQGVLAGGPTQETQYF
TRBJ2-3	TRBV11-3	CASSTGRDPRGDTQYF
TRBJ2-7	TRBV18	CASSPHPGSYEQYF
TRBJ1-1	TRBV5-6	CASSFVAGTEAFF
TRBJ2-1	TRBV18	CASSPTSGSVNEQFF
TRBJ1-3	TRBV7-2	CASSLRAGNTIYF
TRBJ2-2	TRBV4-2	CASSQGGQGGYTGELFF
TRBJ2-1	TRBV4-2	CASSQDGRSASGRNEQFF
TRBJ1-2	TRBV7-9	CASSLMQNYGYTF
TRBJ2-7	TRBV12-3/TRBV12-4	CASSDRVSYEQYF
TRBJ1-1	TRBV6-5	CASSTTGSTGEAFF
TRBJ2-7	TRBV27	CASSHGQGRYEQYF
TRBJ1-1	TRBV4-2	CASSPLGEGGGGTEAFF
TRBJ2-1	TRBV7-9	CASSFYSFSGSSYNEQFF
TRBJ1-1	TRBV15	CATSTGGRVEAFF
TRBJ1-1	TRBV18	CASSEDSPPAFF
TRBJ2-3	TRBV5-1	CASSLLLGGGTDTQYF
TRBJ1-2	TRBV6-1	CASSENRDSGYTF
TRBJ2-5	TRBV3-1/TRBV3-2	CASSRDRQETQYF
TRBJ2-7	TRBV20-1	CSASGTSGKSEQYF